This T cell receptor (beta chain) was captured by sequencing in a study of beta chain features in type 1 diabetes. Broader study findings: VDJ junctions from type 1 diabetes patients carried fewer insertions and larger deletions. Type 1 diabetes patients had moderately but significantly shorter TCRB CDR3s in all four CD4+ subsets. Whether HLA type affects TCRB rearrangement stayed undetermined in the present work.

TCRB transcripts that were expressed got sequenced, as all of the isolated RNA had been reverse transcribed. Deep immunoSEQ sequencing covered naive, central memory and regulatory T cell samples. Produced via immunoSEQ multiplex PCR; TCRdb's table is partial and in-frame only. The sample consists of roughly 340,000 clones, about 13% of them appearing once. As for this clone: Its antigen is as yet unknown.

The CDR3 length is 15 residues. Looked up from germline, CDR1 is SGHRS and CDR2 is YFSETQ. V lost 3 bases and J lost 2; bases outside the gene matches: 5. This TCR came from a woman younger than 30 with type 1 diabetes. The genes are TRBV5-1 and TRBJ2-5; the match to TRBD1 covers 9 bases. The sequencing sample was made of naive CD4+ T cells from blood. CDR3 sequence (DNA): TGCGCCAGCAGCTGGAGGGGACAGGGTCAAGAGACCCAGTACTTC. Protein sequence: CASSWRGQGQETQYF.